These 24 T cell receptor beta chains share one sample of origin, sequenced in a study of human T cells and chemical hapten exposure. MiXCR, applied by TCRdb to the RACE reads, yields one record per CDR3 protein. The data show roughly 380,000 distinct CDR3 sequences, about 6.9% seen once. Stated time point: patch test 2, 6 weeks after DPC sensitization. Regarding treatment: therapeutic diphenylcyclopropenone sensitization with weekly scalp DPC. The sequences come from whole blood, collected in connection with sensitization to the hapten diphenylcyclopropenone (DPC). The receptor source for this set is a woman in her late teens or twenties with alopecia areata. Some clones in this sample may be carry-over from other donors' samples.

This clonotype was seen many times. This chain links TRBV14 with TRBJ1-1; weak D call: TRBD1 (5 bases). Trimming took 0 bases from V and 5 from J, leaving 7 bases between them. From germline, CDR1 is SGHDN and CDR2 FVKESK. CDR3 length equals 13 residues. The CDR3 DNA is TGTGCCAGCAGCCAAGAGCGGGGGACTGAAGCTTTCTTT. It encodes CASSQERGTEAFF.

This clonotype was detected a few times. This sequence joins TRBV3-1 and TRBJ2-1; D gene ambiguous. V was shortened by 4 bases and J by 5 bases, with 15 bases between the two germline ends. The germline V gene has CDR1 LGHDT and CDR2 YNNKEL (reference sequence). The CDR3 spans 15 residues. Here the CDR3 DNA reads TGTGCCAGCAGCCCACTCGGCCCGGCCAACAATGAGCAGTTCTTC. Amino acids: CASSPLGPANNEQFF.

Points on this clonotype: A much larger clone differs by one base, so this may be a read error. The chain's CDR3 is CARSSAVAGHYGYTF. The DNA of the CDR3 is TGTGCCCGCAGTTCCGCGGTGGCAGGGCACTATGGCTACACCTTC. This chain uses TRBV28 with TRBJ1-2; weak D call: TRBD1 (5 bases). Germline-derived CDR1 and CDR2 are MDHEN and SYDVKM. The CDR3 consists of 15 residues.

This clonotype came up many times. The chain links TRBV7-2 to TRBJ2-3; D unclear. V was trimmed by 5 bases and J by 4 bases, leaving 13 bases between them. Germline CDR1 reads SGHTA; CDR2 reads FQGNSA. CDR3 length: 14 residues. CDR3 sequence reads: CASSPRRFADTQYF. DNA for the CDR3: TGTGCCAGCAGCCCGCGACGGTTTGCAGATACGCAGTATTTT.

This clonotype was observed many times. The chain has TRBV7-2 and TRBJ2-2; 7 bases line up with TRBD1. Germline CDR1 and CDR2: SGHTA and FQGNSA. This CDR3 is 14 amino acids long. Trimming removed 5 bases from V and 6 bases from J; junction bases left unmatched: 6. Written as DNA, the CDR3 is TGTGCCAGCAGCCCTGGACAGGATGCCGGGGAGCTGTTTTTT. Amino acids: CASSPGQDAGELFF.

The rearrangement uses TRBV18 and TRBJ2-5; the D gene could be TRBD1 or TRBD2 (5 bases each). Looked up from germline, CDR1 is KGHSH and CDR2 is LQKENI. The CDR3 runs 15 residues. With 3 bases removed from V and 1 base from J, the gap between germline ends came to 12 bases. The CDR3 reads CASSPASGTQETQYF. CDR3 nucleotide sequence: TGTGCCAGCTCACCGGCGTCAGGGACCCAAGAGACCCAGTACTTC.

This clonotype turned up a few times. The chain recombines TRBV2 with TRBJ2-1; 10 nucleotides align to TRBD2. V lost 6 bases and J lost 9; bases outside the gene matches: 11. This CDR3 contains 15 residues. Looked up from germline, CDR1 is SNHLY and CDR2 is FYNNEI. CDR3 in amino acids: CASRLSGGAMVEQFF. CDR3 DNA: TGTGCCAGCAGATTAAGCGGGGGGGCAATGGTTGAGCAGTTCTTC.

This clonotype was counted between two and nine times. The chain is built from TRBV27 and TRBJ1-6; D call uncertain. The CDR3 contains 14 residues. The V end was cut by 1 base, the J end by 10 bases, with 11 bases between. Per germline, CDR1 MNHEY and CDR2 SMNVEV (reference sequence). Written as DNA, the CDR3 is TGTGCCAGCAGTTTATTGAGGAGCGAATCACCCCTCCACTTT. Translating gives CASSLLRSESPLHF.

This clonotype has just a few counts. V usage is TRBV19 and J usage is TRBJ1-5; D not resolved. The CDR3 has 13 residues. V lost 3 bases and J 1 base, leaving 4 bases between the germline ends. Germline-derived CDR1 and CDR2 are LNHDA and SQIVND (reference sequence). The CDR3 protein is CASSMWSNQPQHF. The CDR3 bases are TGTGCCAGTAGTATGTGGAGCAATCAGCCCCAGCATTTT. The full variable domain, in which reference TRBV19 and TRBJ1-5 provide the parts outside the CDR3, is DGGITQSPKYLFRKEGQNVTLSCEQNLNHDAMYWYRQDPGQGLRLIYYSQIVNDFQKGDIAEGYSVSREKKESFPLTVTSAQKNPTAFYLCASSMWSNQPQHFGDGTRLSIL.

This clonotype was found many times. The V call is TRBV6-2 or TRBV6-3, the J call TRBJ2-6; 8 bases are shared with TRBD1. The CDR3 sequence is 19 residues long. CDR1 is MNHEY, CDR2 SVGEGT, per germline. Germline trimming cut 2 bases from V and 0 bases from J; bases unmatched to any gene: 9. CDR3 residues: CASSYPNQGANSGANVLTF. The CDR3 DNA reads TGTGCCAGCAGTTACCCGAACCAGGGGGCGAACTCTGGGGCCAACGTCCTGACTTTC.

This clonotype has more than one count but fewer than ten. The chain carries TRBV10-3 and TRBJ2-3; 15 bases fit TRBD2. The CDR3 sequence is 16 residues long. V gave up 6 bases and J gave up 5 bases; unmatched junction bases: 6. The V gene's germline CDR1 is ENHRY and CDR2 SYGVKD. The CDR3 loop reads CAIRDGLAGGKDTQYF. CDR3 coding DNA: TGTGCCATCAGGGACGGACTAGCGGGGGGGAAAGATACGCAGTATTTT.

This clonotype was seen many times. Here the CDR3 DNA reads TGTGCCAGCAGTTTGAAGGGGGTTGGCTACACCTTC. Residues: CASSLKGVGYTF. The genes are TRBV28 and TRBJ1-2, with D perhaps TRBD1 (6 bases). CDR1 is MDHEN and CDR2 is SYDVKM in the germline V gene. The CDR3 is made up of 12 amino acids. V gave up 3 bases and J gave up 7 bases, with 9 bases separating them.

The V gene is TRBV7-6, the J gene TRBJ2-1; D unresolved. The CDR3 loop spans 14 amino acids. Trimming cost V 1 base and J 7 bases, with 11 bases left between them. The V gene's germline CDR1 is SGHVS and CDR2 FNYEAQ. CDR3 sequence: CASSLGGMGNEQFF. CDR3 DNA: TGTGCCAGCAGCTTAGGTGGGATGGGGAATGAGCAGTTCTTC.

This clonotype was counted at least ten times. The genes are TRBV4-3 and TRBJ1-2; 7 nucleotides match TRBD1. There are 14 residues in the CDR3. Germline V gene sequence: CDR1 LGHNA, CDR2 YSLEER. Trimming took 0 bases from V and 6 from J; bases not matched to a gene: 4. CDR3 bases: TGCGCCAGCAGCCAAGATAACAGGGGCCATGGCTACACCTTC. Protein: CASSQDNRGHGYTF.

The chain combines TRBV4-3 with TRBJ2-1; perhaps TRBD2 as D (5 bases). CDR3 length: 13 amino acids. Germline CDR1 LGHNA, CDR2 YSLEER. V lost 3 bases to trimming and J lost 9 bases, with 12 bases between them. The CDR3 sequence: CASSQIQGGEQFF. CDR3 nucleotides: TGCGCCAGCAGCCAGATCCAAGGAGGTGAGCAGTTCTTC.

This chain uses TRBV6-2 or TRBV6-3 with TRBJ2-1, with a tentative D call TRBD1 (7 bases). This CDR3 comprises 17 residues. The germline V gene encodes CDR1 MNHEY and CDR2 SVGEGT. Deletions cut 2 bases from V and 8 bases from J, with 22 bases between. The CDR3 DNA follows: TGTGCCAGCAGTTACGGGGGCCTAGCGAGGGGGCAGGATGAGCAGTTCTTC. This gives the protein CASSYGGLARGQDEQFF.

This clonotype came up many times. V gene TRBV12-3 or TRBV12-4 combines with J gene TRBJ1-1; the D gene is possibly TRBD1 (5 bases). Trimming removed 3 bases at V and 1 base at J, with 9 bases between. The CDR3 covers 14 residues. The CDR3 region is CASSFSRENTEAFF. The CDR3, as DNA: TGTGCCAGCAGTTTTTCCAGGGAGAACACTGAAGCTTTCTTT.

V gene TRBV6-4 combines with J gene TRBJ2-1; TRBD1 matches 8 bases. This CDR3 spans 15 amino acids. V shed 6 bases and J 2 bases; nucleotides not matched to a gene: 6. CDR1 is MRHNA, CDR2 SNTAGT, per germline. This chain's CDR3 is CASSNRGSTYNEQFF. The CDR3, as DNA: TGTGCCAGCAGCAACAGGGGGTCCACCTACAATGAGCAGTTCTTC.

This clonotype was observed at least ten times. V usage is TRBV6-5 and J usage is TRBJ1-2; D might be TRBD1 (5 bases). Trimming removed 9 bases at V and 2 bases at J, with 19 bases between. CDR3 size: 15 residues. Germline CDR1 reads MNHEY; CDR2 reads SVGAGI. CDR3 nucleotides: TGTGCCAGTGGTGCTACGGGACGAGCGAACTATGGCTACACCTTC. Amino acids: CASGATGRANYGYTF.

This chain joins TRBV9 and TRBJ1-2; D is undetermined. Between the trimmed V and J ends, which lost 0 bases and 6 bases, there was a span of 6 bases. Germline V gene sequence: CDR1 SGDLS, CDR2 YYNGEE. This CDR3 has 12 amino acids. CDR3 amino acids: CASSVGGDGYTF. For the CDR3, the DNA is TGTGCCAGCAGCGTAGGGGGAGATGGCTACACCTTC.

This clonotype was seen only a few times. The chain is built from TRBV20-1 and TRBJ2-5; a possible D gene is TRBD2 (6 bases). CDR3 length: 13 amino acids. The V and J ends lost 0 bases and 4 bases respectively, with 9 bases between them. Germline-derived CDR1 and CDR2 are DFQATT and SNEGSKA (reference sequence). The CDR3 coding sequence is TGCAGTGCTAGAGATTGGGGGGTAGAGACCCAGTACTTC. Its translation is CSARDWGVETQYF.

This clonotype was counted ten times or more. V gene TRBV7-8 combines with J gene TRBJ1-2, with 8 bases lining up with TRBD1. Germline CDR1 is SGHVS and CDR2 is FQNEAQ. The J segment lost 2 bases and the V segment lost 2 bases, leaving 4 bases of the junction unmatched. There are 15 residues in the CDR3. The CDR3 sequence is CASSLPGQENYGYTF. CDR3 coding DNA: TGTGCCAGCAGCTTACCGGGACAGGAGAACTATGGCTACACCTTC.

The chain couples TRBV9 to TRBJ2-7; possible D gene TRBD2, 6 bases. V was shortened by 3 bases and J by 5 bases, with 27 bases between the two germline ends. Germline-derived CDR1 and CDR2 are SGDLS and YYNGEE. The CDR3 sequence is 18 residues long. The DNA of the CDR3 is TGTGCCAGCAGCGCGAGGGGAGGTATGGATTTGCCGAGCAACGAGCAGTACTTC. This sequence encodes CASSARGGMDLPSNEQYF.

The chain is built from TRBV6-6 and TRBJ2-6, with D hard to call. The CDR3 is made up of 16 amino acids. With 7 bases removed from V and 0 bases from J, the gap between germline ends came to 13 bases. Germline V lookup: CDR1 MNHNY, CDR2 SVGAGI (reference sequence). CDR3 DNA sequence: TGTGCCAGCACCGACGTAGTAGGCTCTGGGGCCAACGTCCTGACTTTC. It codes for CASTDVVGSGANVLTF.